This TCR beta chain is drawn from a study of T cells in Graves' hyperthyroidism and ophthalmopathy. Study-level points and caveats: Among thyroid clonotypes expanded above 0.001, most also appeared in blood.

In germline, CDR1 is SGHAT, CDR2 FQNNGV. V trimming: 3 bases; J trimming: 2 bases; junction bases outside the gene matches: 7. The CDR3 is 15 amino acids. It was RNA transcripts that yielded the amplified TCR beta CDR3 regions. The study used the HTBI primer set for a first-round RT-PCR of the TCR CDR3. TCRdb reprocessed the multiplex PCR reads with MiXCR, giving one entry per CDR3 protein. Here the sample spans about 660,000 distinct CDR3 sequences, about 45% being singletons. Uncontrolled infections, other autoimmune diseases, pregnancy or lactation led to exclusion of patients. With regard to this clonotype: Its antigen is not identified.

The sample was peripheral blood or thyroid tissue (not recorded which). V usage is TRBV11-2 and J usage is TRBJ2-7; 7 positions match TRBD2. This TCR was recovered from an adult man with Graves' disease, either hyperthyroidism or ophthalmopathy (not recorded which). The CDR3 protein is CASSLDGTTTYEQYF. In nucleotides, the CDR3 is TGTGCCAGCAGCTTGGATGGGACTACCACCTACGAGCAGTACTTC.